This TCR beta chain was found in a study of cytomegalovirus exposure and HLA in healthy donors. Study-level points and caveats: With later analysis, a missense DCLRE1C variant became linked to TCR beta V- and J-gene trimming. Exclusion as indistinguishable affected some V segments, including TRBV6-2 and TRBV6-3. Most observed TCR sequences were rare, whereas some public TCRs were detected in many donors.

The PCR used 60 Vbeta and 13 Jbeta primers. Clones were read by immunoSEQ multiplex PCR, and TCRdb kept only the in-frame ones, dropping some. In the table there are over 150,000 clones, approximately 80% of which are singletons. Unrecorded immune exposure was likely among donors, who were nominally healthy when sampled. Germline CDR1 MNHNS, CDR2 SASEGT. The CDR3 runs to 14 residues. V lost 8 bases and J 4 bases, leaving 18 bases between the germline ends. Points on this clone: Its specificity is unknown.

The receptor's source is a man younger than 30 in good health and CMV-seropositive. The sequencing input was PBMCs. V is TRBV6-1 and J is TRBJ2-7, with D perhaps matching TRBD1 (5 bases). The CDR3 is CASSRQLSEYEQYF. The CDR3, as DNA: TGTGCCAGCTCTCGACAGTTGTCTGAGTACGAGCAGTACTTC.